This T cell receptor beta chain was captured in a study of shared clonotypes between healthy human individuals (dated by TCRdb to about 2020). About the study as a whole: A few men and a couple of women, aged 18 to 49 years, made up the cohort. To increase sequencing depth and limit assay-specific biases, TCR repertoire library preparation and sequencing were carried out by different laboratories using diverse techniques. Per donor, leukapheresis produced somewhere between about 0.8 and 9 billion PBMCs. To estimate repertoire size and how much clonotype sharing occurs between individuals, the study deeply sequenced the blood TCR repertoires of roughly 5 healthy adults. For each donor, CD4 naive and CD4 memory were each given three plates, CD8 naive was given two plates, and CD8 memory was given one plate. The study at large found these results: Because the study included only a small number of donors, the genetic and exposure-history diversity represented was limited. Pairwise subsampling led to the expectation that sequencing depth would affect the degree of clonotype sharing among donors. Naive subsets generally had larger estimated clonotype richness than memory subsets did. Across a few donors, around 5.4% of naive CD4, 3.5% of naive CD8, about 2.3% of memory CD4, and around 0.4% of memory CD8 clonotypes were shared. Higher generation probabilities were observed for clonotypes shared by all four sorted-subset donors than for non-shared clonotypes. Sampling was restricted to blood, and TCR repertoires in tissue are likely to differ from TCR repertoires in blood. Even with the large sequencing depth, rarefaction of the sorted-subset datasets indicated that sequencing was incomplete.

Comment on this clone: No cognate antigen has been identified for it. One base away there is no much larger clone; base qualities are not given.

Ends trimmed: V by 2 bases, J by 7 bases; bases unmatched to a gene: 8. Reading from cysteine to phenylalanine, the CDR3 counts 16 amino acids. The only DNA kept is the CDR3, 48 bases in frame from the first base. The germline V gene sets CDR1 to MGHRA and CDR2 to YSYEKL. CD8 naive samples were obtained by positive selection for CCR7 among CD45RO-negative cells, yielding a CD45RA+CCR7+ population from which TemRA cells were excluded. Healthy HIV-negative adults with no recently reported acute infections or vaccinations were included as donors. Only Caucasian adults living in Nashville, Tennessee, USA were represented among the donors. Blood was collected by leukapheresis, and PBMCs were isolated by Ficoll-Histopaque density gradient centrifugation and then cryopreserved in liquid nitrogen vapor phase. Analytical flow cytometry was used to check the purity and quantity of each magnetically sorted T cell population. Each sorted fraction had its genomic DNA isolated and then quantified by UV absorbance on a Nanodrop 2000c.

Using the deep immunoSEQ assay, TCR CDR3 regions were amplified from genomic DNA by multiplex PCR. Extracted genomic DNA from each cell subset was spread evenly across all wells of several immunoSEQ 96-well plates, with each plate serving as a replicate. For sorted subsets, roughly 200 ng genomic DNA, equal to about 30,000 T cell genomes, was loaded into each replicate PCR. Purified libraries were quantified with a Qubit 3.0 fluorometer, sized on a Bioanalyzer 2100, and re-quantified with the KAPA Library Quantification kit. Every immunoSEQ 96-well plate was sequenced on a separate single-read 150-cycle Illumina NextSeq 550 flow cell. On the study's bioinformatics: Because the immunoSEQ output included only junctional sequences and no quality scores, the filtering could not be the same as the filtering used for full-length reads. To assign V/J genes and CDR3, sequences were annotated using PyIR, a Python wrapper for IgBLAST v1.9, with IMGT germline references. Any read was removed if the V/J assignment was weak (E-value above 1e-6), the CDR3 was missing, or the read contained stop codons, out-of-frame junctions, or ambiguous translated residues. A V3J clonotype was defined by an identical inferred V gene, J gene, and CDR3 amino acid sequence. The percentage overlap between two repertoires was calculated by dividing the number of shared unique clonotypes by the size of the smaller repertoire. Repertoire richness was assessed with RTK rarefaction, the Chao1 estimator, and Recon v2.1 estimates of unobserved clonotypes. OLGA was used to compute generation probabilities for all TCRbeta clonotypes that the gDNA method yielded from a handful of donors. Not all clones reach the TCRdb copy of this immuneACCESS table, which keeps in-frame sequences only. Checked studies attribute under half of the gap to unresolved V genes and leave the rest unexplained. Clonal size and the V and J genes are those of that table, whereas D and trimming came from the DNA. The sample data list hundreds of thousands of clones, and around 96% of these were observed just once. The ten biggest clones cover roughly 0.12% of the sample.

The chain couples TRBV4-1 to TRBJ2-1, and TRBD1 matches 10 of the central bases. The sequenced sample consisted of naive CD8+ T cells sorted from blood. The cell subset or site label here, explained by the study, means: CD45RA+CCR7+. The sequence was obtained from a woman in her thirties in good health. The CDR3 region has the sequence CASSQIGQGVVNEQFF. Here is the DNA: TGCGCCAGCAGCCAAATTGGACAGGGGGTAGTTAATGAGCAGTTCTTC.